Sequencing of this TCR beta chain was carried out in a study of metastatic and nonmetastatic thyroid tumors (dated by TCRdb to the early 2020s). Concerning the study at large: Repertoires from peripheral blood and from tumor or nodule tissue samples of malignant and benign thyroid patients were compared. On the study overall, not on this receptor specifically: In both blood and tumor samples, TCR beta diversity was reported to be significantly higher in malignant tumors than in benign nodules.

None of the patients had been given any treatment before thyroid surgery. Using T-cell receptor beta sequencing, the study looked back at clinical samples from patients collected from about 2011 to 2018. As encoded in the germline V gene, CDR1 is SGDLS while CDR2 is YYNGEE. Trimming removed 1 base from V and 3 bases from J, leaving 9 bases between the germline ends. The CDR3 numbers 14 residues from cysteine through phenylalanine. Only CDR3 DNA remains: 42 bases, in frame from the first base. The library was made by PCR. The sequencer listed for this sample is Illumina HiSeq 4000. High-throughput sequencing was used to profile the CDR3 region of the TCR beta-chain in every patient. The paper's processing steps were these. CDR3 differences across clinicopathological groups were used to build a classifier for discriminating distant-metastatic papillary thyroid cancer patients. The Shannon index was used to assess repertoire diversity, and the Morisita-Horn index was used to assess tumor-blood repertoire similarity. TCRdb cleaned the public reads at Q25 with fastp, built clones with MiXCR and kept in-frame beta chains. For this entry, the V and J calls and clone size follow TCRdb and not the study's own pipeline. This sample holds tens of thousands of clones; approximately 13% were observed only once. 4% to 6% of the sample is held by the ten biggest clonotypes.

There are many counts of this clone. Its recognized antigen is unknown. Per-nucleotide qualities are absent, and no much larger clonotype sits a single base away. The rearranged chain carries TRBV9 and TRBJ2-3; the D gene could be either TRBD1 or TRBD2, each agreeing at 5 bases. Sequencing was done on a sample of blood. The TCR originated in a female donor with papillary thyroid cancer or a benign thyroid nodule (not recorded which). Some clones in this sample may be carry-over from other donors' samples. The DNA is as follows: TGTGCCAGCAGCGTATGGGGGTGGACAGATACGCAGTATTTT. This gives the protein CASSVWGWTDTQYF. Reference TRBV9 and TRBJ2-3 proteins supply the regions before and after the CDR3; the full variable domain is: DSGVTQTPKHLITATGQRVTLRCSPRSGDLSVYWYQQSLDQGLQFLIQYYNGEERAKGNILERFSAQQFPDLHSELNLSSLELGDSALYFCASSVWGWTDTQYFGPGTRLTVL.